This T cell receptor beta chain was identified in a study of shared clonotypes between healthy human individuals. Overall study findings and caveats: On the whole, naive subsets had larger estimated richness than memory subsets had.

V lost 2 bases to trimming and J lost 5 bases; unmatched junction nucleotides: 8. The CDR3 sequence is 15 residues long. The germline gives CDR1 SEHNR, CDR2 FQNEAQ (reference sequence). It was into CD45RA+ naive and CD45RA-negative memory subsets that the CD4+ cells were split. This clone came up a few times. The target antigen is unknown. Per the original methods: Filtering differed since immunoSEQ provided only junctions, with no quality scores. Assay: immunoSEQ multiplex PCR; the TCRdb copy retains only in-frame clones and omits some. V and J calls and clone size are as listed in that table; D and trimming were resolved from the DNA. Among nearly 1 million clones, approximately 76% were seen once, and the ten largest hold around 1.4%.

This chain links TRBV7-9 with TRBJ2-7; 8 bases are shared with TRBD2. Sequenced sample: memory CD4+ T cells sorted from blood. Subset here: CD45RA-negative fraction. This clonotype was obtained from a man aged 18 to 29 in good health. The CDR3 region is CASSLSREGEDEQYF. In DNA, the CDR3 is TGTGCCAGCAGCTTATCCCGGGAGGGAGAGGACGAGCAGTACTTC.